The present TCR beta chain was sequenced within a study of shared clonotypes between healthy human individuals. The study's findings and limits: Though the depth was large, rarefaction showed that sorted-subset sequencing was incomplete. A reduction in generation probabilities was seen for non-shared clonotypes relative to those shared by all four donors. Shared clonotypes: about 5% naive CD4, around 3.5% naive CD8, less than 2.5% memory CD4, 0.4% to 0.5% memory CD8.

For sorted subsets, 200 ng DNA per replicate equaled tens of thousands of T cell genomes. Using immunoSEQ multiplex PCR, the repertoire was profiled, and TCRdb retains in-frame clones only, with some absent. The sample has approximately 2.5 million clones, around 90% seen once. Comments on this clone: Its antigen is undetermined.

With 5 bases clipped from V and 7 bases from J, the junction kept 10 bases outside the gene matches. This CDR3 region has 14 residues. CDR1 is SGHTA and CDR2 is FQGTGA in the germline V gene. The specimen was naive CD4+ T cells sorted from blood. The subset: CD45RA+ positively selected. This chain connects TRBV7-3 to TRBJ1-1, with TRBD1 matching 7 bases. The sequence was obtained from a young man in good health. In DNA, the CDR3 is TGTGCCAGCAGCATCGAGGGGGCGGGCAGTGAAGCTTTCTTT. Translated, it gives CASSIEGAGSEAFF.